The present T cell receptor (beta chain) was sequenced within a study of neoadjuvant nivolumab and ipilimumab in lung cancer. Using immunoSEQ multiplex PCR, the repertoire was profiled, and TCRdb retains in-frame clones only, with some absent. The data hold tens of thousands of clones, with roughly 87% observed a single time. The CDR3 runs 13 residues. The germline CDR1 and CDR2 sequences are KGHSH and LQKENI. V was shortened by 3 bases and J by 3 bases, with 9 bases between the two germline ends. The TCR sequence derives from an adult with non-small cell lung cancer. Sample: peripheral blood, taken before neoadjuvant nivolumab, alone or with ipilimumab. The chain employs TRBV18 and TRBJ2-7, with a tentative D call TRBD1 (6 bases). This CDR3 reads CASSPRDNYEQYF. CDR3 bases: TGTGCCAGCTCACCCCGGGACAACTACGAGCAGTACTTC. The variable domain in full, with the rest retrieved from reference TRBV18 and TRBJ2-7, is NAGVMQNPRHLVRRRGQEARLRCSPMKGHSHVYWYRQLPEEGLKFMVYLQKENIIDESGMPKERFSAEFPKEGPSILRIQQVVRGDSAAYFCASSPRDNYEQYFGPGTRLTVT.